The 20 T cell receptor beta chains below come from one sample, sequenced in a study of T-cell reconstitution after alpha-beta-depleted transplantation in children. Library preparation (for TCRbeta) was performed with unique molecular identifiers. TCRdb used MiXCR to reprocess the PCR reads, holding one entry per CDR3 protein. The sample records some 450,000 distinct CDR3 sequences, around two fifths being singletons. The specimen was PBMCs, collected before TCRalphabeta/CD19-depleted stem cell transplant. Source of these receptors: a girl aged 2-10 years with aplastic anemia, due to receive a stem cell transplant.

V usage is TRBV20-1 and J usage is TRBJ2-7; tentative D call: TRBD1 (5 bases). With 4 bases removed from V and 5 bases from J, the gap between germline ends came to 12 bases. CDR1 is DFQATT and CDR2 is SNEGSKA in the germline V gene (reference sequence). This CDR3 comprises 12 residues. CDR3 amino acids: CSAMKGSDEQYF. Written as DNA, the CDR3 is TGCAGTGCTATGAAGGGGTCGGACGAGCAGTACTTC.

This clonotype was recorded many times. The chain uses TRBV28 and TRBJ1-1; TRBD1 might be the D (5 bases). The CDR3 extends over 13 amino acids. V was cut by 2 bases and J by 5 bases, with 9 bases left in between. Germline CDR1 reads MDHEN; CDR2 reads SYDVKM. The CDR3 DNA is TGTGCCAGCAGTTTAGGACACCGGACTGAAGCTTTCTTT. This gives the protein CASSLGHRTEAFF.

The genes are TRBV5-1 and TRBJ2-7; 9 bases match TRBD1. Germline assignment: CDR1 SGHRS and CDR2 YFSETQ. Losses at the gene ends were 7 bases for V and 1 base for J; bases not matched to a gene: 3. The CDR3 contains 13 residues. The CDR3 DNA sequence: TGCGCCAGCGGACAGGGGTTGTCCTACGAGCAGTACTTC. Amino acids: CASGQGLSYEQYF.

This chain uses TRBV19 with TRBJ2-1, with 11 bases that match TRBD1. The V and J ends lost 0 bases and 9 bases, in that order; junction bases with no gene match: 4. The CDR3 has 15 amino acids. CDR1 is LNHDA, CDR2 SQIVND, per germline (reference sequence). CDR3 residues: CASSIDGTGGAEQFF. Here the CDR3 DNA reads TGTGCCAGTAGTATAGATGGGACAGGGGGTGCTGAGCAGTTCTTC.

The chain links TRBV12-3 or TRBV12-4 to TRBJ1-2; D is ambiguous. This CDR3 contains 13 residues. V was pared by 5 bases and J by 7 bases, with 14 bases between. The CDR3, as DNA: TGTGCCAGCAGTCTGAACCTTGTCGCTGGCTACACCTTC. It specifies CASSLNLVAGYTF.

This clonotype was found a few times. The CDR3 DNA is TGCGCCAGCAGCCCGCAGGGGATGGGTTACTACGAGCAGTACTTC. It specifies CASSPQGMGYYEQYF. The rearrangement uses TRBV5-1 and TRBJ2-7; weak D call: TRBD1 (6 bases). There are 15 residues in the CDR3. V lost 4 bases and J lost 3, with 17 bases in between. Germline CDR1 SGHRS, CDR2 YFSETQ.

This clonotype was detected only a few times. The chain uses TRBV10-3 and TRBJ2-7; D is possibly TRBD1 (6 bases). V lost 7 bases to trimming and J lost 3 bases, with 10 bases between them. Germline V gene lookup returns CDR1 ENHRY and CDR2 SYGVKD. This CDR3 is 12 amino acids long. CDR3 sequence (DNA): TGTGCCATCAAAGGACAGCACTACGAGCAGTACTTC. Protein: CAIKGQHYEQYF.

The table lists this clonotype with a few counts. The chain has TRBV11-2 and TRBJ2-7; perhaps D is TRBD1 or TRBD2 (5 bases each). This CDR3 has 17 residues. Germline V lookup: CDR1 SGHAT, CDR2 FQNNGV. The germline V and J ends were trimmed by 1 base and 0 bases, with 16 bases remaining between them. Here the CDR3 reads CASSLVGGDPISYEQYF. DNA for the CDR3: TGTGCCAGCAGCTTAGTTGGGGGAGACCCGATCTCCTACGAGCAGTACTTC.

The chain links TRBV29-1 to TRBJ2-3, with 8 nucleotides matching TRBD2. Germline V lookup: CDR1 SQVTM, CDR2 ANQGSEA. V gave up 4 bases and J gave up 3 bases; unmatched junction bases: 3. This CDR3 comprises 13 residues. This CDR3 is CSVGSGMTDTQYF. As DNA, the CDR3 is TGCAGCGTTGGTAGCGGGATGACAGATACGCAGTATTTT.

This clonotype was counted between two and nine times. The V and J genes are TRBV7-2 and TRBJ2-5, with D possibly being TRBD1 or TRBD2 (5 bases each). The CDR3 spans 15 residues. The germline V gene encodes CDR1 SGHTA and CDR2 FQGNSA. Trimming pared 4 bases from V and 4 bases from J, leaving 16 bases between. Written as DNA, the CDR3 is TGTGCCAGCAGCTCCGGACTCTTGAGGGGAGAGACCCAGTACTTC. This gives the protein CASSSGLLRGETQYF.

Here the CDR3 reads CSARDGKGSDTQYF. CDR3 nucleotides: TGCAGTGCTAGAGACGGGAAGGGGTCGGATACGCAGTATTTT. The chain has TRBV20-1 and TRBJ2-3, with D possibly called TRBD1 or TRBD2 (5 bases each). Germline V gene lookup returns CDR1 DFQATT and CDR2 SNEGSKA (reference sequence). Between the trimmed V and J ends, which lost 0 bases and 6 bases, there was a span of 13 bases. The CDR3 has 14 residues.

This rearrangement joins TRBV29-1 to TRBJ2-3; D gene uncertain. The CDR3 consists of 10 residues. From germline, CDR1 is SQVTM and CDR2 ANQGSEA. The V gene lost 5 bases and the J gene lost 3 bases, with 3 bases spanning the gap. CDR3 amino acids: CSVRTDTQYF. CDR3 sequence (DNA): TGCAGCGTTAGAACAGATACGCAGTATTTT.

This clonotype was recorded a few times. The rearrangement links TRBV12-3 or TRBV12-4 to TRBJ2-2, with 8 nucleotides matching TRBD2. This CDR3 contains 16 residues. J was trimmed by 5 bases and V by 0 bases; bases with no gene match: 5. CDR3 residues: CASSLARGARTGELFF. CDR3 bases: TGTGCCAGCAGTTTAGCGCGGGGGGCGAGGACCGGGGAGCTGTTTTTT.

CDR3 residues: CASSLTEMNTEAFF. CDR3 coding DNA: TGTGCCAGCAGTTTGACGGAGATGAACACTGAAGCTTTCTTT. The V call is TRBV12-3 or TRBV12-4, the J call TRBJ1-1; D is unresolved. The V end was cut by 3 bases, the J end by 0 bases, with 8 bases between. The CDR3 has 14 amino acids.

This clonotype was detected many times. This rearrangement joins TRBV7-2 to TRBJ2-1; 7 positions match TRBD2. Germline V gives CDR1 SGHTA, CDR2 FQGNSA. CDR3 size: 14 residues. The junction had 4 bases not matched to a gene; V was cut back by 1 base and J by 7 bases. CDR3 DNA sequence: TGTGCCAGCAGCTTAGTGAGCGGGATAAATGAGCAGTTCTTC. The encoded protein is CASSLVSGINEQFF.

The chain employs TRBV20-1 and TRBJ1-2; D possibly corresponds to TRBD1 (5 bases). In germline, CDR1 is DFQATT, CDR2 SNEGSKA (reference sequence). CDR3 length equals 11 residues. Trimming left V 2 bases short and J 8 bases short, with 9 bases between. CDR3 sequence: CSARPREGYTF. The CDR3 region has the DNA TGCAGTGCTAGACCCAGGGAGGGCTACACCTTC.

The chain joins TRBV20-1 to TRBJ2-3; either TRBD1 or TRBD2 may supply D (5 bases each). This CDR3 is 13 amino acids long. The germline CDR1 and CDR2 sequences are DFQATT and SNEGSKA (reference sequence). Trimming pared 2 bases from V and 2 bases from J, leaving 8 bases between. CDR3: CSARPGATDTQYF. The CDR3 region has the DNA TGCAGTGCTAGACCCGGGGCCACAGATACGCAGTATTTT.

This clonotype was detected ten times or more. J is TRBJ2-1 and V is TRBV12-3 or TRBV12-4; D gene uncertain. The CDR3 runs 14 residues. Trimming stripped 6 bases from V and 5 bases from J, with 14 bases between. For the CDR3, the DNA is TGTGCCAGCAGCTTCACCCATGCAAACAATGAGCAGTTCTTC. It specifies CASSFTHANNEQFF.

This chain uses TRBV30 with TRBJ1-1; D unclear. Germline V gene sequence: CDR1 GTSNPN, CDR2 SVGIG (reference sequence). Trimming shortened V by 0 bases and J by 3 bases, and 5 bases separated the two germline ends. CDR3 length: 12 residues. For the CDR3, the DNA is TGTGCCTGGAGTGTTGGGTACACTGAAGCTTTCTTT. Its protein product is CAWSVGYTEAFF. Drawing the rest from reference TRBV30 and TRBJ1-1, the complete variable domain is SQTIHQWPATLVQPVGSPLSLECTVEGTSNPNLYWYRQAAGRGLQLLFYSVGIGQISSEVPQNLSASRPQDRQFILSSKKLLLSDSGFYLCAWSVGYTEAFFGQGTRLTVV.

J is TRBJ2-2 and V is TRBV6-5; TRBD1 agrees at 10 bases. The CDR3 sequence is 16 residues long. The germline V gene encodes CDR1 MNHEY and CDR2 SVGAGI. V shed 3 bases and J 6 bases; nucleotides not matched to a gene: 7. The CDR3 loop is CASSYIKGQGAGELFF. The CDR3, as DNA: TGTGCCAGCAGTTATATCAAAGGACAGGGGGCCGGGGAGCTGTTTTTT.